This TCR beta chain was documented in a study of T cell repertoires in cytomegalovirus infection. Study at large: Recently identified HLA-C-restricted CMV epitopes were among the peptides used. It can be stated that public TCR beta signatures indicated CMV infection as well as a matching HLA type.

TCRdb itself ran the reads through MiXCR, one entry per CDR3 protein. The repertoire holds 550,000 to 850,000 distinct CDR3 sequences, with 30% to 40% as singletons. As concerns this clonotype: The antigen remains unidentified.

V lost 2 bases, J lost 6 bases, and 5 bases lay in between. In germline, CDR1 is MNHNY, CDR2 SVGAGI (reference sequence). The length of the CDR3 is 13 residues. The receptor was derived from a human donor in good health (CMV status not recorded). Some clones in this sample may be carry-over from other donors' samples. The sequencing here drew on cultured PBMCs, taken from culture after CMV antigen stimulation. The chain links TRBV6-6 to TRBJ1-6; D remains unclear. The CDR3 coding sequence is TGTGCCAGCAGTTACGGGAGTAATTCACCCCTCCACTTT. Protein product: CASSYGSNSPLHF.